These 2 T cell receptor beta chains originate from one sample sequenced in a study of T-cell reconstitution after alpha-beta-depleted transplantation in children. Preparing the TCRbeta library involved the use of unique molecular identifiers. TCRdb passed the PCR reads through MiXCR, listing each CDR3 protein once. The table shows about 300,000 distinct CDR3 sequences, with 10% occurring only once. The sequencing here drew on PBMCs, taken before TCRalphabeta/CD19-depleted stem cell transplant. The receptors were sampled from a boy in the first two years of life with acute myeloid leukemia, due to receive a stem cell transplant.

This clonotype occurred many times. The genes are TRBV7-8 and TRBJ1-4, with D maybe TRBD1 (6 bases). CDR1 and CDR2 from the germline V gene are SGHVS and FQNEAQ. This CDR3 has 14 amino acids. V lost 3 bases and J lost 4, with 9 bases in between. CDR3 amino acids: CASSFDRLNEKLFF. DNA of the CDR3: TGTGCCAGCAGCTTCGACAGGCTTAATGAAAAACTGTTTTTT. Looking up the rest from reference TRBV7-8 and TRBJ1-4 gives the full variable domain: GAGVSQSPRYKVAKRGQDVALRCDPISGHVSLFWYQQALGQGPEFLTYFQNEAQLDKSGLPSDRFFAERPEGSVSTLKIQRTQQEDSAVYLCASSFDRLNEKLFFGSGTQLSVL.

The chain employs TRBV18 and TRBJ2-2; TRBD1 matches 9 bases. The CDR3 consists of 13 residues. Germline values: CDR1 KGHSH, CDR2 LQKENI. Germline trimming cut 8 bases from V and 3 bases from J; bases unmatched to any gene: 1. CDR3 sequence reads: CASGTGYTGELFF. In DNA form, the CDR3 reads TGTGCCAGCGGGACAGGGTACACCGGGGAGCTGTTTTTT.